Each of the 8 T cell receptor beta chains below was sequenced from the same sample in a study of blood T cell repertoires in COVID-19. Repertoires were generated with immunoSEQ multiplex PCR, while TCRdb's copy carries only in-frame clones and drops some. The profile shows hundreds of thousands of clones, 70% to 90% of them singletons. Sequenced material: peripheral blood. These receptors all come from a woman aged 25 to 39 with acute or convalescent COVID-19.

This clone has just one count. J is TRBJ1-2 and V is TRBV27; a weak D match, TRBD1 (5 bases). This CDR3 has 13 amino acids. V lost 9 bases to trimming and J lost 6 bases, with 17 bases between them. The germline gives CDR1 MNHEY, CDR2 SMNVEV (reference sequence). The chain's CDR3 is CASRQTPIDGYTF. CDR3 sequence (DNA): TGTGCCAGTAGACAGACCCCAATTGATGGCTACACCTTC.

The chain uses TRBV5-6 and TRBJ2-2; D is perhaps TRBD1 (6 bases). V lost 4 bases to trimming and J lost 0 bases, with 13 bases between them. The CDR3 is 16 amino acids. CDR1 is SGHDT and CDR2 is YYEEEE in the germline V gene. CDR3: CASSLQGTSNTGELFF. CDR3 nucleotide sequence: TGTGCCAGCAGCCTGCAGGGGACCTCGAACACCGGGGAGCTGTTTTTT.

This chain uses TRBV5-1 with TRBJ2-3, with TRBD2 identical over 12 bases. V was pared by 4 bases and J by 8 bases, with 20 bases of the junction left unmatched. The CDR3 is made up of 19 amino acids. CDR1 and CDR2 from the germline V gene are SGHRS and YFSETQ. DNA for the CDR3: TGCGCCAGCAGCACGGGACAGGGGCTAGCGGGAGGGCCAGCGGTTACGCAGTATTTT. This sequence encodes CASSTGQGLAGGPAVTQYF.

The chain recombines TRBV29-1 with TRBJ2-1; the match to TRBD1 covers 7 bases. Germline V CDR1 and CDR2: SQVTM, ANQGSEA. This CDR3 is 15 amino acids long. The V gene end was trimmed by 7 bases and the J gene end by 3 bases; junction bases not matched to a gene: 12. The CDR3 here is CSAEGADRIYNEQFF. The DNA for the CDR3 is TGCAGCGCTGAGGGGGCCGACAGGATCTACAATGAGCAGTTCTTC.

The chain links TRBV5-1 to TRBJ2-7; 8 bases are a match to TRBD2. Losses at the gene ends were 1 base for V and 6 bases for J; bases not matched to a gene: 9. The germline CDR1 and CDR2 sequences are SGHRS and YFSETQ. This CDR3 spans 15 amino acids. The CDR3 bases are TGCGCCAGCAGCTTGTTCGGGAGGGCCGAGGGCGAGCAGTACTTC. Translating it yields CASSLFGRAEGEQYF.

The chain employs TRBV11-3 and TRBJ2-7; D perhaps matches TRBD1 (6 bases). V lost 5 bases, J lost 5 bases, and 16 bases lay in between. The CDR3 covers 14 residues. Per germline, CDR1 SGHNT and CDR2 YENEEA. The CDR3 DNA reads TGTGCCAGCAGCCCACACGGGACATCACACGAGCAGTACTTC. Its translation is CASSPHGTSHEQYF.

The rearrangement joins TRBV7-2 to TRBJ2-3; TRBD2 is a possible D gene (7 bases). Trimming cost V 4 bases and J 8 bases, with 13 bases left between them. CDR3 size: 13 residues. Germline-derived CDR1 and CDR2 are SGHTA and FQGNSA. CDR3 residues: CASSSYREGTQYF. In nucleotides, the CDR3 is TGTGCCAGCAGCTCATACAGGGAGGGTACGCAGTATTTT.

In DNA form, the CDR3 reads TGTGCTAGTGGCCCCGGGACTGCTGGAAACACCATATATTTT. Its translation is CASGPGTAGNTIYF. The rearrangement links TRBV12-5 to TRBJ1-3, with D perhaps TRBD1 (5 bases). The V end was cut by 6 bases, the J end by 2 bases, with 11 bases between. The CDR3 consists of 14 residues. Germline loops: CDR1 LGHNT, CDR2 FRNRAP.